This TCR beta chain was captured by sequencing in a study of T cells in Graves' hyperthyroidism and ophthalmopathy. Study outcomes and limitations: In the blood, most expanded thyroid clonotypes above 0.001 appeared as well.

Trimming left V 2 bases short and J 5 bases short, with 18 bases between. The CDR3 extends over 15 amino acids. Germline V gives CDR1 DFQATT, CDR2 SNEGSKA (reference sequence). The PBMCs studied were ones that came from around 10 ml fresh peripheral blood. It was RNA transcripts that yielded the amplified TCR beta CDR3 regions. With the HTBI primer set, the TCR CDR3 went through a first round of RT-PCR. TCRdb processed the multiplex PCR reads anew with MiXCR; each CDR3 protein has one entry. The sample yields about 400,000 distinct CDR3 sequences, more than 13% seen once. In regard to this clonotype: Its target is unknown.

The receptor was derived from a woman under 40 with Graves' hyperthyroidism. The rearrangement joins TRBV20-1 to TRBJ2-5, with a tentative D call TRBD2 (5 bases). The source material was blood. Written as DNA, the CDR3 is TGCAGTGCTAGAAAGCTGGGTAGGACTCGGGAGACCCAGTACTTC. Translating it yields CSARKLGRTRETQYF.